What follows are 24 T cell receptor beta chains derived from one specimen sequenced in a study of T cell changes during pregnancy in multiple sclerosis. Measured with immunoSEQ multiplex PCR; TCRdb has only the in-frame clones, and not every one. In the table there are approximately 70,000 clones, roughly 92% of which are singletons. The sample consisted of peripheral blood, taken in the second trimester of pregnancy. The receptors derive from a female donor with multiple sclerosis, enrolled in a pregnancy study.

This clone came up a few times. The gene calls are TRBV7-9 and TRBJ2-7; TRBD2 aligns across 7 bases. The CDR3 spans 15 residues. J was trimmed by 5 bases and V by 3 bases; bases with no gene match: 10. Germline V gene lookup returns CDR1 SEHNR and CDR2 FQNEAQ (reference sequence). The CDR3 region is CASSLGGQGIDEQYF. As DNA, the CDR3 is TGTGCCAGCAGCTTGGGAGGGCAGGGTATAGACGAGCAGTACTTC.

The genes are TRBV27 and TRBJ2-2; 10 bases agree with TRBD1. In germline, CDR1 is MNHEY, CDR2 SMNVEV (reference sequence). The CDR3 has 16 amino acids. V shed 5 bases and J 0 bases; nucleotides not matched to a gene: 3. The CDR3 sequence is CASSRQGASNTGELFF. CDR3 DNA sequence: TGTGCCAGCAGTAGACAGGGGGCCTCGAACACCGGGGAGCTGTTTTTT.

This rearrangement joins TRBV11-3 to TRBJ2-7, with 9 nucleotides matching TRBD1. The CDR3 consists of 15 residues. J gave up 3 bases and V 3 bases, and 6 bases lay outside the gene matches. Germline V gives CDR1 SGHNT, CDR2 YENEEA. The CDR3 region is CASSFATGQGYEQYF. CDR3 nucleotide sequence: TGTGCCAGCAGCTTCGCCACGGGACAGGGCTACGAGCAGTACTTC.

The CDR3 spells CASSVQGSSTDTQYF. The CDR3 DNA reads as TGTGCCAGCAGCGTGCAGGGATCTAGCACAGATACGCAGTATTTT. V usage is TRBV9 and J usage is TRBJ2-3; tentative D call: TRBD1 (5 bases). There are 15 residues in the CDR3. Germline loops: CDR1 SGDLS, CDR2 YYNGEE. Trimming stripped 2 bases from V and 0 bases from J, with 10 bases between.

The CDR3 bases are TGTGCCAGCAGCTTCCCGGGACAGGGCCATTACGAGCAGTACTTC. Protein: CASSFPGQGHYEQYF. The chain carries TRBV5-4 and TRBJ2-7; 9 bases are shared with TRBD1. This CDR3 is 15 amino acids long. Germline V gene data show CDR1 as SGHNT and CDR2 as YYREEE (reference sequence). V was pared by 2 bases and J by 4 bases, with 7 bases of the junction left unmatched. The full variable domain, with the rest looked up from reference TRBV5-4 and TRBJ2-7, is ETGVTQSPTHLIKTRGQQVTLRCSSQSGHNTVSWYQQALGQGPQFIFQYYREEENGRGNFPPRFSGLQFPNYSSELNVNALELDDSALYLCASSFPGQGHYEQYFGPGTRLTVT.

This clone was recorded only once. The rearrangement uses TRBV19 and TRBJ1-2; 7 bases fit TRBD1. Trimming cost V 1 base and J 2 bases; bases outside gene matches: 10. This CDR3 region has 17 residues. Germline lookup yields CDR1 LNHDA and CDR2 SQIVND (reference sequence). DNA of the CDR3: TGTGCCAGTAGTATAGGAAGGGGGCCGACAGGGAACTATGGCTACACCTTC. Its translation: CASSIGRGPTGNYGYTF.

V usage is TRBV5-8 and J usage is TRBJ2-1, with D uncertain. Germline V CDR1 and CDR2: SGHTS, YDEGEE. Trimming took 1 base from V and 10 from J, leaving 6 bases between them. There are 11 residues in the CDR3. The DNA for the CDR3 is TGTGCCAGCAGCTTGAAGACAGAGCAGTTCTTC. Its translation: CASSLKTEQFF. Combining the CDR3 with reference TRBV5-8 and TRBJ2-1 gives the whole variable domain EAGVTQSPTHLIKTRGQQATLRCSPISGHTSVYWYQQALGLGLQFLLWYDEGEERNRGNFPPRFSGRQFPNYSSELNVNALELEDSALYLCASSLKTEQFFGPGTRLTVL.

CDR3 bases: TGTGCTAGTGGTTTGAAACGGGATGGAGGCTACACCTTC. It translates to CASGLKRDGGYTF. J is TRBJ1-2 and V is TRBV12-5; D is undetermined. This CDR3 spans 13 amino acids. Germline V lookup: CDR1 LGHNT, CDR2 FRNRAP. The V and J ends lost 2 bases and 8 bases respectively, with 12 bases between them.

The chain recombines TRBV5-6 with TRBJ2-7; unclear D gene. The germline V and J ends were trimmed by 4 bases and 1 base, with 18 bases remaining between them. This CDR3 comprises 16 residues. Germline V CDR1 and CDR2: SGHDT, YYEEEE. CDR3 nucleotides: TGTGCCAGCAGCCAAAGAGAGACACGTATATCCTACGAGCAGTACTTC. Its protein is CASSQRETRISYEQYF.

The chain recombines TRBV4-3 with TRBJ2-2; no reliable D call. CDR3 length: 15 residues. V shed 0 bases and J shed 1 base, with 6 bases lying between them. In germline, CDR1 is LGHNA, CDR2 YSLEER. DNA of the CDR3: TGCGCCAGCAGCCAAGATTCAAAGAACACCGGGGAGCTGTTTTTT. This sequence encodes CASSQDSKNTGELFF.

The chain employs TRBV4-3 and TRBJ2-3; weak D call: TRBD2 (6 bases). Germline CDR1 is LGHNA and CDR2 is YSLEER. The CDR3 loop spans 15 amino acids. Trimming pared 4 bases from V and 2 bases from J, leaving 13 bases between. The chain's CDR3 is CASSLSGPNTDTQYF. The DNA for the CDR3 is TGCGCCAGCAGCCTAAGCGGGCCAAACACAGATACGCAGTATTTT.

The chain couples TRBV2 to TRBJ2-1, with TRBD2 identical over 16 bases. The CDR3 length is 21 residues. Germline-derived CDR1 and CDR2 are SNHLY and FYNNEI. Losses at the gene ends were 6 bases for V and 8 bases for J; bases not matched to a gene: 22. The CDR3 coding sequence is TGTGCCAGCAGATCCACCCGGGGGACTAGCGGGAGGGCCGAGGGTCGGTATGAGCAGTTCTTC. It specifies CASRSTRGTSGRAEGRYEQFF.

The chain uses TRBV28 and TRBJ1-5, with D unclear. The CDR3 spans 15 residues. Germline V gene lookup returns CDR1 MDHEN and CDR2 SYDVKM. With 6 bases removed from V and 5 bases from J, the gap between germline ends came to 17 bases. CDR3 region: CASSLGFGEDQPQHF. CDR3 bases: TGTGCCAGCAGCCTCGGGTTTGGCGAGGATCAGCCCCAGCATTTT. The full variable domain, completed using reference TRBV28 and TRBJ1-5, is DVKVTQSSRYLVKRTGEKVFLECVQDMDHENMFWYRQDPGLGLRLIYFSYDVKMKEKGDIPEGYSVSREKKERFSLILESASTNQTSMYLCASSLGFGEDQPQHFGDGTRLSIL.

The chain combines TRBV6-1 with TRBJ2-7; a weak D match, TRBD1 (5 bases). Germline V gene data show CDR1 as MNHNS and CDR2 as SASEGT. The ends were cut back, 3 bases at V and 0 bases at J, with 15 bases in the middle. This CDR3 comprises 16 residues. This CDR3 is CASSDAPTGLSYEQYF. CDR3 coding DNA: TGTGCCAGCAGTGACGCCCCCACAGGTCTCTCCTACGAGCAGTACTTC.

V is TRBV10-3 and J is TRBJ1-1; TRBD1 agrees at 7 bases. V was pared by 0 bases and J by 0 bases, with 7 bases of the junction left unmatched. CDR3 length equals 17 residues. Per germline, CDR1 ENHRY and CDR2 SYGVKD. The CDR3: CAISESMEGAMNTEAFF. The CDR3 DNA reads TGTGCCATCAGTGAGTCGATGGAGGGGGCGATGAACACTGAAGCTTTCTTT.

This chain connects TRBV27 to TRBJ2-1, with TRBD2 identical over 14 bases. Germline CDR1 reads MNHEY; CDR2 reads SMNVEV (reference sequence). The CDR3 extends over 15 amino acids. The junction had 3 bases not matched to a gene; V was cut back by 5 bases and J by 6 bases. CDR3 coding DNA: TGTGCCAGCAGTCCCGGGACTAGCGGGAGCAATGAGCAGTTCTTC. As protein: CASSPGTSGSNEQFF.

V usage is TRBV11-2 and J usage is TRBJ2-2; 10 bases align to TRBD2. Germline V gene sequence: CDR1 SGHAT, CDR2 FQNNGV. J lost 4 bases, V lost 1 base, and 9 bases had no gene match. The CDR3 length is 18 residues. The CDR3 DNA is TGTGCCAGCAGCTTAGTCACCGGGACTAGCGACACCACCGGGGAGCTGTTTTTT. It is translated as CASSLVTGTSDTTGELFF.

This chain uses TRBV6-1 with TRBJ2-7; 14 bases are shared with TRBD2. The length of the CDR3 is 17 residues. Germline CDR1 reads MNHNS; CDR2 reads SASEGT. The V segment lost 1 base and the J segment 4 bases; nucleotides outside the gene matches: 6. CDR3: CASSEDEGLAGVYEQYF. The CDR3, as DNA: TGTGCCAGCAGTGAAGACGAGGGACTAGCGGGAGTGTACGAGCAGTACTTC.

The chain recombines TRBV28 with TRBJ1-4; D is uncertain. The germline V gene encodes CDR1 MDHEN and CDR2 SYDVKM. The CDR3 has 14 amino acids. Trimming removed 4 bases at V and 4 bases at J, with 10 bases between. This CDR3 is CASSSAPLNEKLFF. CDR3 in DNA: TGTGCCAGCAGTTCCGCGCCCCTTAATGAAAAACTGTTTTTT.

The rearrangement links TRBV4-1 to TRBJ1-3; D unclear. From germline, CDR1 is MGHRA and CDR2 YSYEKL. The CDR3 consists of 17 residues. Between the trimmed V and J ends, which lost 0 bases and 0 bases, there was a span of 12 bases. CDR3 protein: CASSQDRLGGSGNTIYF. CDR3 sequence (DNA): TGCGCCAGCAGCCAAGATCGGTTAGGAGGCTCTGGAAACACCATATATTTT.

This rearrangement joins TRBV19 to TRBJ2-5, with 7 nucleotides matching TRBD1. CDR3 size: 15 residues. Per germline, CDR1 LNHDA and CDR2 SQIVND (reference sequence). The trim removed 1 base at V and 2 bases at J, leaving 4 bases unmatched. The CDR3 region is CASSIGDRLQETQYF. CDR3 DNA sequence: TGTGCCAGTAGTATAGGGGACAGACTGCAAGAGACCCAGTACTTC. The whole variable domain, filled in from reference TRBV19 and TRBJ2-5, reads DGGITQSPKYLFRKEGQNVTLSCEQNLNHDAMYWYRQDPGQGLRLIYYSQIVNDFQKGDIAEGYSVSREKKESFPLTVTSAQKNPTAFYLCASSIGDRLQETQYFGPGTRLLVL.

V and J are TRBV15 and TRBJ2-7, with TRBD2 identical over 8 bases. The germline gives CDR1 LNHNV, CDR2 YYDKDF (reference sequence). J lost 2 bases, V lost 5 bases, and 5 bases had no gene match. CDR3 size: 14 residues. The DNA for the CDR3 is TGTGCCACCAGCGGGACGGGGGGGCCCTACGAGCAGTACTTC. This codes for CATSGTGGPYEQYF.

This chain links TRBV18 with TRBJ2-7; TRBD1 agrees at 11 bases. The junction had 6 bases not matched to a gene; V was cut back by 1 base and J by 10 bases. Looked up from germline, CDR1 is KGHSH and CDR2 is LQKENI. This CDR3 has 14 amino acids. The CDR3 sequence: CASSPLGDRGYQYF. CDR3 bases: TGTGCCAGCTCACCACTGGGGGACAGGGGGTATCAGTACTTC. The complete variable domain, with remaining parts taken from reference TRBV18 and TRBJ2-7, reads NAGVMQNPRHLVRRRGQEARLRCSPMKGHSHVYWYRQLPEEGLKFMVYLQKENIIDESGMPKERFSAEFPKEGPSILRIQQVVRGDSAAYFCASSPLGDRGYQYFGPGTRLTVT.

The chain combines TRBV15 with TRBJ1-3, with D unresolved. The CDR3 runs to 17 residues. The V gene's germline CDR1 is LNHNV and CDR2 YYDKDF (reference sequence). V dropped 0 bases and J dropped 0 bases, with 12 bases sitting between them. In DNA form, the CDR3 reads TGTGCCACCAGCAGAGAGCTGGGCAGTCTCTCTGGAAACACCATATATTTT. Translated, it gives CATSRELGSLSGNTIYF. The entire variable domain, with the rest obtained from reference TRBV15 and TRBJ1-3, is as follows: DAMVIQNPRYQVTQFGKPVTLSCSQTLNHNVMYWYQQKSSQAPKLLFHYYDKDFNNEADTPDNFQSRRPNTSFCFLDIRSPGLGDTAMYLCATSRELGSLSGNTIYFGEGSWLTVV.